The clone carrying this T cell receptor beta chain was recorded many times. What it recognizes is unknown. CDR1 is MGHRA and CDR2 is YSYEKL in the germline V gene. V dropped 3 bases and J dropped 6 bases, with 18 bases sitting between them. The CDR3 extends over 16 amino acids. The source of the sample is a study of metastatic and nonmetastatic thyroid tumors. Study-wide background: Malignant thyroid and benign thyroid patients provided blood and tumor or nodule tissue whose repertoires were compared.

Overall study results and limits: Malignant thyroid tumors reportedly exceeded benign nodules significantly in TCR beta diversity, with the difference appearing in blood and tumor.

All patients were treatment-naive before thyroid surgery. Via MiXCR, TCRdb re-called the PCR reads. The sample has about 59,000 clones, roughly 17% seen once. The chain is built from TRBV4-1 and TRBJ1-5, with D possibly being TRBD1 (6 bases). The TCR originated in a male donor with papillary thyroid cancer or a benign thyroid nodule (not recorded which). Some clones in this sample may be carry-over from other donors' samples. The sequencing input was blood. CDR3 amino acids: CASSHEAGADRQPQHF. The CDR3 coding sequence is TGCGCCAGCAGCCACGAAGCAGGGGCTGATCGTCAGCCCCAGCATTTT.